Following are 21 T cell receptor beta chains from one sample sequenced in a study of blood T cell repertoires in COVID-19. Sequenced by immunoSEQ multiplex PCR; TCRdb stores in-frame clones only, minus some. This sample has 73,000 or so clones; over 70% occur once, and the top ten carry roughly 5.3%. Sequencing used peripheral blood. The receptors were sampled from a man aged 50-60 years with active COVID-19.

CDR3: CASSITGLEETQYF. The DNA of the CDR3 is TGTGCCAGCAGCATCACAGGGTTAGAAGAGACCCAGTACTTC. This chain joins TRBV7-2 and TRBJ2-5; possible D gene TRBD1, 6 bases. The CDR3 is made up of 14 amino acids. The V end was cut by 5 bases, the J end by 3 bases, with 13 bases between. Germline V lookup: CDR1 SGHTA, CDR2 FQGNSA.

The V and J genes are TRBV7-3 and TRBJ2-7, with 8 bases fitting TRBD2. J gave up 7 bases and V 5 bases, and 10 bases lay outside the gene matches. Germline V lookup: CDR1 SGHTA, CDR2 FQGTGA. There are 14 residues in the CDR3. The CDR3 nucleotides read TGTGCCAGCAGCATTAGCGGGGCTGGGGGAGAGCAGTACTTC. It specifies CASSISGAGGEQYF.

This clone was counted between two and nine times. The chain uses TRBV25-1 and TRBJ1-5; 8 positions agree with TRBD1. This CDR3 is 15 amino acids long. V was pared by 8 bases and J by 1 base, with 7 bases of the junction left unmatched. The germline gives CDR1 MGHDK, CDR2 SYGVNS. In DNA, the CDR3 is TGTGCCAGCGGAGACCAGGGGGCGAGCAATCAGCCCCAGCATTTT. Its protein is CASGDQGASNQPQHF.

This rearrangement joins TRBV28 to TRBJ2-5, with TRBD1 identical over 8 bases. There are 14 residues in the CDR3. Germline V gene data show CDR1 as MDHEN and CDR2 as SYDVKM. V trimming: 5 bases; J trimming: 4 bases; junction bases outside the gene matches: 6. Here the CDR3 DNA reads TGTGCCAGCAGTCGGCTCGACAGGGGAGAGACCCAGTACTTC. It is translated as CASSRLDRGETQYF. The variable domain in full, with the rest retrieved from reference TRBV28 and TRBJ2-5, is DVKVTQSSRYLVKRTGEKVFLECVQDMDHENMFWYRQDPGLGLRLIYFSYDVKMKEKGDIPEGYSVSREKKERFSLILESASTNQTSMYLCASSRLDRGETQYFGPGTRLLVL.

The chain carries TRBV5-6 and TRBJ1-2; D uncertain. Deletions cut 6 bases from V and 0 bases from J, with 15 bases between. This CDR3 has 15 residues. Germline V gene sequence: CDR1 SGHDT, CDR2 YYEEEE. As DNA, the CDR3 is TGTGCCAGCATGCTGATGAGTGGTACTAACTATGGCTACACCTTC. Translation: CASMLMSGTNYGYTF.

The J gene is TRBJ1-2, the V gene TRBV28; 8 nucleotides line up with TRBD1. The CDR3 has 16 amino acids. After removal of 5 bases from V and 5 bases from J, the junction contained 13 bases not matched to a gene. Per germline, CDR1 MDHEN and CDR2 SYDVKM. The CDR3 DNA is TGTGCCAGCAGTCCCCCCCCAGGGGGCAATCGATATGGCTACACCTTC. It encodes CASSPPPGGNRYGYTF.

The CDR3 protein is CASSVAGELADLTDTQYF. The CDR3 DNA sequence: TGTGCCAGCAGCGTAGCGGGGGAACTAGCGGACCTCACAGATACGCAGTATTTT. This chain joins TRBV9 and TRBJ2-3, with TRBD2 matching 8 bases. The CDR3 covers 18 residues. V lost 0 bases to trimming and J lost 2 bases; unmatched junction nucleotides: 11. From germline, CDR1 is SGDLS and CDR2 YYNGEE. Complete variable domain (other parts from reference TRBV9 and TRBJ2-3): DSGVTQTPKHLITATGQRVTLRCSPRSGDLSVYWYQQSLDQGLQFLIQYYNGEERAKGNILERFSAQQFPDLHSELNLSSLELGDSALYFCASSVAGELADLTDTQYFGPGTRLTVL.

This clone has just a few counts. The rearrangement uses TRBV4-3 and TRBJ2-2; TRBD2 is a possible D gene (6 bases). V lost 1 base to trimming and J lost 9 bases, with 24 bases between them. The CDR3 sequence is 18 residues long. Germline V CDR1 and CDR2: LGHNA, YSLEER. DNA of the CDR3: TGCGCCAGCAGCCAAGGGTTTAAGCTAGCGCGACAAAGCCGGGAGCTGTTTTTT. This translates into CASSQGFKLARQSRELFF.

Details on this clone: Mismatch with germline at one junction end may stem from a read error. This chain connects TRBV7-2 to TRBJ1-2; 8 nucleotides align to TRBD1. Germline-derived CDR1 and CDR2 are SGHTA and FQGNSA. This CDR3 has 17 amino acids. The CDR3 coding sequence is TGTGCCAGCAGCTCCCGGACAGGGAGGGGTACTAACTATGGTTACACCTTC. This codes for CASSSRTGRGTNYGYTF.

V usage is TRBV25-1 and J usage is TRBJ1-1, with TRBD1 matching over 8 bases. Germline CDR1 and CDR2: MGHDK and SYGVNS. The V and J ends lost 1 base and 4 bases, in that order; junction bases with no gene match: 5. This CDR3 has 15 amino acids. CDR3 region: CASSESGGKVTEAFF. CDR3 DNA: TGTGCCAGCAGTGAATCAGGGGGCAAGGTCACTGAAGCTTTCTTT.

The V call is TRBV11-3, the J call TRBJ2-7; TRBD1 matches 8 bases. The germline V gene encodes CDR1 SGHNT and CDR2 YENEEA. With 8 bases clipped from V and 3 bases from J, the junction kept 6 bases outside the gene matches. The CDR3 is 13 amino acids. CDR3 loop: CASSPGGNYEQYF. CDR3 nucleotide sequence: TGTGCCAGCTCCCCAGGGGGCAACTACGAGCAGTACTTC.

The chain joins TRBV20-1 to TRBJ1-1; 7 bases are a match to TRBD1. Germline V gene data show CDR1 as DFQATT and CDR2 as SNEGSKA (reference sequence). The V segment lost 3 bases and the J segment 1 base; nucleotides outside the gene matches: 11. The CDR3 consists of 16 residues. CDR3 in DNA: TGCAGTGCTAGTCATCAGGGGGAAGAGCGGAACACTGAAGCTTTCTTT. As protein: CSASHQGEERNTEAFF.

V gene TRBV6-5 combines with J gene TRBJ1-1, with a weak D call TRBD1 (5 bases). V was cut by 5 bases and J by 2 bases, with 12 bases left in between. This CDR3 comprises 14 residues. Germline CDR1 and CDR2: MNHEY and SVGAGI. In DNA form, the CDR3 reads TGTGCCAGCAGTCGGGGGTCCTTAAACACTGAAGCTTTCTTT. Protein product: CASSRGSLNTEAFF.

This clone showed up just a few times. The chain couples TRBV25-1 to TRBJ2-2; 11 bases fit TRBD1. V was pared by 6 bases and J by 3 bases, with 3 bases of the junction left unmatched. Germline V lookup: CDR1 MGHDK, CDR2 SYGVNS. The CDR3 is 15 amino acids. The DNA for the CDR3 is TGTGCCAGCAGGGGGACAGGGGGTCACACCGGGGAGCTGTTTTTT. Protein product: CASRGTGGHTGELFF.

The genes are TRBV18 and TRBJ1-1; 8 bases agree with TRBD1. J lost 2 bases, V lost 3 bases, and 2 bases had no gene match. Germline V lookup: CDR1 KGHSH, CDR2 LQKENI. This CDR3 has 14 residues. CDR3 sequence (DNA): TGTGCCAGCTCACCTGGGACAGGTAACACTGAAGCTTTCTTT. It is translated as CASSPGTGNTEAFF.

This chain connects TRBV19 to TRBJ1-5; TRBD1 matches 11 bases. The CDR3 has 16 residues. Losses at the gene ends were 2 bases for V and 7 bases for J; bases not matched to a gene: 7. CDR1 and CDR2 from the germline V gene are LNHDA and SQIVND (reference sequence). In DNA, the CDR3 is TGTGCCAGTAGTATATTGGACAGGGGGCGCGGGCAGCCCCAGCATTTT. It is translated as CASSILDRGRGQPQHF.

DNA for the CDR3: TGTGCCAGCAGCCTAAATTCCTACGAGCAGTACTTC. Protein sequence: CASSLNSYEQYF. The V call is TRBV7-8, the J call TRBJ2-7, with D unresolved. Trimming cost V 5 bases and J 1 base, with 6 bases left between them. CDR3 size: 12 residues. Looked up from germline, CDR1 is SGHVS and CDR2 is FQNEAQ.

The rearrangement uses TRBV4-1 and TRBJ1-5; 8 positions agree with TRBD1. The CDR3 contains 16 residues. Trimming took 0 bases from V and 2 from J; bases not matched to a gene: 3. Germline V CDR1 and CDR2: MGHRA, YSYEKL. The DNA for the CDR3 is TGCGCCAGCAGCCAAGACTCAGGGGGCGGCAATCAGCCCCAGCATTTT. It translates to CASSQDSGGGNQPQHF.

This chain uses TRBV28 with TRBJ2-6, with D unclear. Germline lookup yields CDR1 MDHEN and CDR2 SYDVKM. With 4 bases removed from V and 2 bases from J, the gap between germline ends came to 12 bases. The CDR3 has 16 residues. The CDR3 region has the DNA TGTGCCAGCAGTTCTCTGTCCTTTCCTGGGGCCAACGTCCTGACTTTC. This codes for CASSSLSFPGANVLTF.

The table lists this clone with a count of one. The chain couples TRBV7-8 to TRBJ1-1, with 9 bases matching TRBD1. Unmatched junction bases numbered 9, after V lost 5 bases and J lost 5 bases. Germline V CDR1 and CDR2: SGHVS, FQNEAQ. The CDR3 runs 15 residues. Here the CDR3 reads CASSTITGGWTEAFF. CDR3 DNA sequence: TGTGCCAGCAGCACCATTACAGGGGGCTGGACTGAAGCTTTCTTT.

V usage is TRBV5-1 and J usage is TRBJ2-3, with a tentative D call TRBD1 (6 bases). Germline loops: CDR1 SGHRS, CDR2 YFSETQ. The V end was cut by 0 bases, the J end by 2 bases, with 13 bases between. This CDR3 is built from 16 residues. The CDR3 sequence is CASSLGGVGATDTQYF. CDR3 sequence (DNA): TGCGCCAGCAGCTTGGGGGGAGTGGGGGCCACAGATACGCAGTATTTT.